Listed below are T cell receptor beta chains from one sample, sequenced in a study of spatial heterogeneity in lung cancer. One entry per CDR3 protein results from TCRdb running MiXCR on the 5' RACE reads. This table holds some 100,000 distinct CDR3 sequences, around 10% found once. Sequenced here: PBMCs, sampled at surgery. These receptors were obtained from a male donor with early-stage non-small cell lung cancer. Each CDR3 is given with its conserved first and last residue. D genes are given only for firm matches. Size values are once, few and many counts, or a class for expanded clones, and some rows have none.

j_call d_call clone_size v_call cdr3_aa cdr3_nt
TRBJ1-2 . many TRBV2 CASSGGYGYTF TGTGCCAGCAGTGGTGGCTATGGCTACACCTTC
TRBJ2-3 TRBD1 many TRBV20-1 CSALRAGGQSDTQYF TGCAGTGCCCTACGGGCAGGGGGCCAGTCAGATACGCAGTATTTT
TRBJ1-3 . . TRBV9 CASSPRMNTIYF TGTGCCAGCAGCCCCAGGATGAACACCATATATTTT
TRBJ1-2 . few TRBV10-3 CAISDGIGDNYGYTF TGTGCCATCAGTGACGGTATAGGGGATAACTATGGCTACACCTTC
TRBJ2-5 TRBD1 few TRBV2 CASGLQQREGAAQYF TGTGCCAGCGGGTTGCAACAGCGAGAGGGGGCGGCCCAGTACTTC
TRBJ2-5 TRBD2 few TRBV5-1 CASSYRGAGPQETQYF TGCGCCAGCAGCTACCGCGGAGCGGGGCCCCAAGAGACCCAGTACTTC
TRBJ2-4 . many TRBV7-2 CASSSSRDIQYF TGTGCCAGCAGCTCTAGCAGGGACATTCAGTACTTC
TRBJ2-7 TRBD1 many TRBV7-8 CASSKDRFGYEQYF TGTGCCAGCTCGAAGGACAGGTTCGGCTACGAGCAGTACTTC
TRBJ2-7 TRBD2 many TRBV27 CASSSPSGSLSYEQYF TGTGCCAGCAGCTCCCCCAGCGGGAGTTTATCCTACGAGCAGTACTTC
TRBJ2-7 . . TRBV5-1 CASSLQVPSYEQYF TGCGCCAGCAGCTTACAGGTCCCTTCTTACGAGCAGTACTTC
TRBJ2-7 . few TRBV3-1 CASSQPGYEQYF TGTGCCAGCAGCCAGCCTGGCTACGAGCAGTACTTC
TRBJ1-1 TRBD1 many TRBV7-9 CASSLTGQTNTEAFF TGTGCCAGCAGCCTAACGGGACAGACAAACACTGAAGCTTTCTTT
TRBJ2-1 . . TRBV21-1 CASSKKVARRNEQFF TGTGCCAGCAGCAAAAAGGTGGCCAGGCGGAATGAGCAGTTCTTC
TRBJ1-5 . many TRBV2 CASALSGAAGTPQHF TGTGCTTCAGCCCTTTCTGGGGCAGCCGGGACGCCCCAGCATTTT
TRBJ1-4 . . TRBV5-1 CASSLMGAEEKLFF TGCGCCAGCAGCTTGATGGGGGCGGAGGAAAAACTGTTTTTT
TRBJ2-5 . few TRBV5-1 CASSPGPTETQYF TGCGCCAGCAGCCCGGGCCCTACGGAGACCCAGTACTTC
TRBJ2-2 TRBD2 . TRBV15 CATSRLAGANTGELFF TGTGCCACCAGCCGACTAGCGGGGGCGAACACCGGGGAGCTGTTTTTT
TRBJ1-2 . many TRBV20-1 CSARDWGNYGYTF TGCAGTGCTAGAGATTGGGGAAACTATGGCTACACCTTC
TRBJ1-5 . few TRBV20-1 CSARPGASNQPQHF TGCAGTGCTAGGCCGGGAGCTTCGAATCAGCCCCAGCATTTT
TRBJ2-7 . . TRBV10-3 CAISEGGSYEQYF TGTGCCATCAGTGAAGGCGGCTCCTACGAGCAGTACTTC
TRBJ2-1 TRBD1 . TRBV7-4 CASSSGTGGSEQFF TGTGCCAGCAGCTCCGGGACAGGGGGTAGTGAGCAGTTCTTC
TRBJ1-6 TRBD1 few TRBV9 CASSPGQGNSPLHF TGTGCCAGCAGCCCCGGACAGGGCAATTCACCCCTCCACTTT
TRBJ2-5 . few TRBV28 CASSPPPTGYQETQYF TGTGCCAGCAGTCCCCCCCCGACAGGATACCAAGAGACCCAGTACTTC
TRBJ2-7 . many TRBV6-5 CASSRTGSYEQYF TGTGCCAGCAGCCGGACGGGCTCCTACGAGCAGTACTTC
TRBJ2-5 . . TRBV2 CAGSQGSQETQYF TGTGCCGGATCCCAGGGGTCCCAAGAGACCCAGTACTTC
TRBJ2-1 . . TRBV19 CASTTSSYNEQFF TGTGCCAGTACTACTAGCTCCTACAATGAGCAGTTCTTC
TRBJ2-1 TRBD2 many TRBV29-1 CSVGTSGRASYNEQFF TGCAGCGTTGGGACTAGCGGGAGGGCCTCCTACAATGAGCAGTTCTTC
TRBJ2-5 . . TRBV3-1 CASSQSGQNYGETQYF TGTGCCAGCAGCCAGTCCGGACAGAACTACGGAGAGACCCAGTACTTC
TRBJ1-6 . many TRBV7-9 CASSLDGVNSPLHF TGTGCCAGCAGTTTAGATGGGGTGAATTCACCCCTCCACTTT
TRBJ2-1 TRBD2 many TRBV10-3 CAIRGLAEGGEQFF TGTGCCATCAGGGGACTAGCGGAGGGTGGTGAGCAGTTCTTC
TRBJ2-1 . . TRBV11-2 CASRQGRYNEQFF TGTGCCAGCAGACAGGGCCGGTACAATGAGCAGTTCTTC
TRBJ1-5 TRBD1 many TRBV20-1 CSATGGYGNQPQHF TGCAGTGCTACAGGGGGCTACGGCAATCAGCCCCAGCATTTT
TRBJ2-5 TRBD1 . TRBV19 CASSPGTVETQYF TGTGCCAGTAGCCCCGGGACAGTTGAGACCCAGTACTTC
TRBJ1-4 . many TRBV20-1 CSVGGQTTEGNEKLFF TGCAGTGTGGGAGGACAGACAACTGAGGGTAATGAAAAACTGTTTTTT
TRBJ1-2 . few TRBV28 CASSPTTTGSVNYGYTF TGTGCCAGCAGTCCTACCACGACAGGATCTGTTAACTATGGCTACACCTTC
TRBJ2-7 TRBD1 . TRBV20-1 CSAPLDRGDEQYF TGCAGTGCTCCCTTGGACAGGGGCGACGAGCAGTACTTC
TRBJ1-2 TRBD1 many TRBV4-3 CASRPGQGVGYGYTF TGCGCCAGCAGGCCGGGACAGGGGGTCGGCTATGGCTACACCTTC
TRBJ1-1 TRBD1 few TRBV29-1 CSVERDRGGRAFF TGCAGCGTTGAACGAGACAGGGGCGGGAGGGCTTTCTTT
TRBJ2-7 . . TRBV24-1 CATSDFRAVRATYEQYF TGTGCCACCAGTGATTTTAGGGCGGTACGTGCTACCTACGAGCAGTACTTC
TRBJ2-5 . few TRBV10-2 CASSEWVGGQETQYF TGCGCCAGCAGTGAGTGGGTCGGAGGCCAAGAGACCCAGTACTTC
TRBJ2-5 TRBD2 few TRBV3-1 CASSPPSGGGETQYF TGTGCCAGCAGCCCCCCTAGCGGGGGCGGGGAGACCCAGTACTTC
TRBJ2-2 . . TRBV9 CASSPVGADTGELFF TGTGCCAGCAGCCCCGTGGGGGCGGACACCGGGGAGCTGTTTTTT
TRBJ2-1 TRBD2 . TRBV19 CASTKRGTSGVGWSSYNEQFF TGTGCCAGCACTAAGAGGGGGACTAGCGGGGTAGGGTGGAGCTCCTACAATGAGCAGTTCTTC
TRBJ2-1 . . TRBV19 CASSTSLSGSQFF TGTGCCAGTAGTACCTCACTATCTGGGTCACAGTTCTTT
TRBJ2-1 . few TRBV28 CASTPGHFNEQFF TGTGCCAGCACTCCGGGCCACTTCAATGAGCAGTTCTTC
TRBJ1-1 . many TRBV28 CASRGAGGTEAFF TGTGCCAGCAGGGGGGCCGGTGGCACTGAAGCTTTCTTT
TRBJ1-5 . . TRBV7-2 CASSDRYNQPQHF TGTGCCAGCAGCGACAGATACAATCAGCCCCAGCATTTT
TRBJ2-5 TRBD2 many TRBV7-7 CASSYRSGGEETQYF TGTGCCAGCAGTTATCGTAGCGGGGGGGAGGAGACCCAGTACTTC
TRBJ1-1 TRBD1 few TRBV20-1 CSARARQGNTEAFF TGCAGTGCTAGAGCCAGACAGGGTAACACTGAAGCTTTCTTT
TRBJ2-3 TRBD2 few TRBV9 CASSVASGINTQYF TGTGCCAGCAGCGTAGCTAGCGGCATTAATACGCAGTATTTT
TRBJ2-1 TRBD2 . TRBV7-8 CAGAAGALNEQFF TGTGCCGGGGCAGCGGGAGCGCTCAATGAGCAGTTCTTC
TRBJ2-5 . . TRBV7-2 CASSLEAGEQETQYF TGTGCCAGCAGCTTAGAGGCAGGGGAACAAGAGACCCAGTACTTC
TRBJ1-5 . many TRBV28 CASSLRGAGGNQPQHF TGTGCCAGCAGTTTAAGGGGGGCAGGGGGCAATCAGCCCCAGCATTTT
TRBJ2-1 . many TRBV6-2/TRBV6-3 CASSPANEQFF TGTGCCAGCAGCCCCGCGAATGAGCAGTTCTTC
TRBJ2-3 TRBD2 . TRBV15 CATSSPGRLVRDTQYF TGTGCCACCAGCAGCCCCGGGAGGCTAGTGAGAGATACGCAGTATTTT
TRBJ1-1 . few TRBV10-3 CAISGTPNTEAFF TGTGCCATCAGCGGGACCCCGAACACTGAAGCTTTCTTT
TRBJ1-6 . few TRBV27 CASSLSGANGSPLHF TGTGCCAGCAGTCTCTCAGGGGCAAATGGCTCACCCCTCCACTTT
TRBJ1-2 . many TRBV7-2 CASSLQRNYGYTF TGTGCCAGCAGCTTACAGCGAAACTATGGCTACACCTTC